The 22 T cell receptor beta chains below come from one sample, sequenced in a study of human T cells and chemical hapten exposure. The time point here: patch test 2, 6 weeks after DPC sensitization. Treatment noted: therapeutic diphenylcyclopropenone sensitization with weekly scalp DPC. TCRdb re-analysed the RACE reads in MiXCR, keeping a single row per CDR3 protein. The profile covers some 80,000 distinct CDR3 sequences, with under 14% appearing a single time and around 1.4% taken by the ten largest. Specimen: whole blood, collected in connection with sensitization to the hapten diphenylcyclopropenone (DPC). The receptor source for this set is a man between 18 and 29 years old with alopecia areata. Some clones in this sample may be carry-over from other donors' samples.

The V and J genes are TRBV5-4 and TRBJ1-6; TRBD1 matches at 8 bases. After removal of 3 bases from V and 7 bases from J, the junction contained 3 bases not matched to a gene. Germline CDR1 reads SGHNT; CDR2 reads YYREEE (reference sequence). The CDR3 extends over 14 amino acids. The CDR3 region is CASSSDRANSPLHF. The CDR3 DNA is TGTGCCAGCAGCTCGGACAGGGCAAATTCACCCCTCCACTTT.

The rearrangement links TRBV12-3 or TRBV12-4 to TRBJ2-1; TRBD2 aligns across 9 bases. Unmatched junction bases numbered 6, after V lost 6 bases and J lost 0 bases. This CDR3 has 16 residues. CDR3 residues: CASRHISGSSYNEQFF. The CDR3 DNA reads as TGTGCCAGCAGACATATTAGCGGGAGCTCCTACAATGAGCAGTTCTTC.

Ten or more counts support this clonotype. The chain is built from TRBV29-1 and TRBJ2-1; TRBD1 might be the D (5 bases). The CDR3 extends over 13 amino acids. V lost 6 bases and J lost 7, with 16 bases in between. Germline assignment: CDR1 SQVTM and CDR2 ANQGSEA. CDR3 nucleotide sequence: TGCAGCGTGCTCAGGGTATCGGCTAATGAGCAGTTCTTC. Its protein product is CSVLRVSANEQFF.

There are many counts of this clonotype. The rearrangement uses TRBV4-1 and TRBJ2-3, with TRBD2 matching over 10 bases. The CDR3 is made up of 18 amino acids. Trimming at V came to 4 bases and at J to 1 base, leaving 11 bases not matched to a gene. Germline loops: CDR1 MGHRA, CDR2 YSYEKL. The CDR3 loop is CASSPDITSGERTDTQYF. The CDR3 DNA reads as TGCGCCAGCAGCCCAGACATTACTAGCGGGGAGCGCACAGATACGCAGTATTTT.

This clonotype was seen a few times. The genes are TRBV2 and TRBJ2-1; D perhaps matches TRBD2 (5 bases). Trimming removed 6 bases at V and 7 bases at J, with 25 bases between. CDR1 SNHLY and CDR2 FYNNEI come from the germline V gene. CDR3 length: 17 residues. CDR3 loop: CASSGSTSMRSTNEQFF. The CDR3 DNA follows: TGTGCCAGCAGCGGGTCCACTAGTATGCGGTCTACAAATGAGCAGTTCTTC.

CDR3 DNA: TGTGCCAGCAGTCTAGGGGCAACTAATCAGCCCCAGCATTTT. Translation: CASSLGATNQPQHF. The chain couples TRBV6-5 to TRBJ1-5; maybe TRBD1 (5 bases). CDR1 and CDR2 (germline): MNHEY, SVGAGI. The CDR3 totals 14 residues. The V end lost 5 bases, the J end lost 4 bases, and 12 bases lay between the germline ends.

Written as DNA, the CDR3 is TGCGCCAGCAGGTCAATGGGGGGAACTGAGCAGTTCTTC. Translated, it gives CASRSMGGTEQFF. The rearrangement links TRBV4-3 to TRBJ2-1, with D possibly being TRBD2 (6 bases). The ends were cut back, 6 bases at V and 9 bases at J, with 15 bases in the middle. Germline V lookup: CDR1 LGHNA, CDR2 YSLEER. The CDR3 extends over 13 amino acids.

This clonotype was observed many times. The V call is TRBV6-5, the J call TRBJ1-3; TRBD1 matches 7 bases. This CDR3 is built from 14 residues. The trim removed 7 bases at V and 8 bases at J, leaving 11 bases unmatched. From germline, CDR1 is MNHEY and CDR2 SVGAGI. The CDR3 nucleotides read TGTGCCAGCACCCGGGGACAGTTGGCAGACACCATATATTTT. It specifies CASTRGQLADTIYF.

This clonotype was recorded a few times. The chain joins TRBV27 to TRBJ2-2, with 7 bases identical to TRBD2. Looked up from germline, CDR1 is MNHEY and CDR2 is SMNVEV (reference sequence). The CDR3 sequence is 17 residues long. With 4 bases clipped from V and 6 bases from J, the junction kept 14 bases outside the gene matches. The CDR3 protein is CASSSVPGLLAAGELFF. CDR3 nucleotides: TGTGCCAGCAGTTCGGTGCCGGGACTACTGGCGGCCGGGGAGCTGTTTTTT.

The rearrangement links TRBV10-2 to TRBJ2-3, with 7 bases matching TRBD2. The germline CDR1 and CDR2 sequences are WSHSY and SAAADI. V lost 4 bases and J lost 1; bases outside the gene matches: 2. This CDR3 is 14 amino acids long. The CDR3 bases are TGCGCCAGCAGTGGGGGAGGGGGCACAGATACGCAGTATTTT. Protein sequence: CASSGGGGTDTQYF.

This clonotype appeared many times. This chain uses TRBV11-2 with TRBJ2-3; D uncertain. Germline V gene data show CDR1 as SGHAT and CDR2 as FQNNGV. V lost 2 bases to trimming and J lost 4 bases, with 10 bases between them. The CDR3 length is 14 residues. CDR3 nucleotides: TGTGCCAGCAGCTTATCGTCAGGTCCAGATACGCAGTATTTT. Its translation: CASSLSSGPDTQYF.

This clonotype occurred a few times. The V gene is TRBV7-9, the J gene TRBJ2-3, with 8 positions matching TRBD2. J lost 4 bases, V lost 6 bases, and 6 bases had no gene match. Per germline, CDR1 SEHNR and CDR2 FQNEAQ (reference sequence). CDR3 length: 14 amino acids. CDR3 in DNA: TGTGCCAGCAGTTCGCGGGGGGAGGCAGATACGCAGTATTTT. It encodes CASSSRGEADTQYF.

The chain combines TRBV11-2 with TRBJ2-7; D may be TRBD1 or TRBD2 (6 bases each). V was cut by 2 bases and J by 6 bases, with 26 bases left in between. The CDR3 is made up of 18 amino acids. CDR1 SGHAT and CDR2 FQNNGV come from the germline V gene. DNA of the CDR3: TGTGCCAGCAGCTTAAGAAGTGGGAGGCAGGGGACATTAGGCGAGCAGTACGTC. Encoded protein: CASSLRSGRQGTLGEQYV.

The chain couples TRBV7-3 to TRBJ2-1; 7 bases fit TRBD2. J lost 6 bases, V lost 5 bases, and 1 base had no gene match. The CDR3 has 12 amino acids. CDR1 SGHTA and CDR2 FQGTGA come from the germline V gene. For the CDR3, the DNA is TGTGCCAGCAGCCGCGGGGGCAATGAGCAGTTCTTC. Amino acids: CASSRGGNEQFF.

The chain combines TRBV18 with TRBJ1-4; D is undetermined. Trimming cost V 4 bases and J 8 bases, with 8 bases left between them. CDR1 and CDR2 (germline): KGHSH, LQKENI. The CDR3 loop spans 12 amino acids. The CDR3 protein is CASSLGGEKLFF. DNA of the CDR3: TGTGCCAGCTCACTAGGAGGAGAAAAACTGTTTTTT.

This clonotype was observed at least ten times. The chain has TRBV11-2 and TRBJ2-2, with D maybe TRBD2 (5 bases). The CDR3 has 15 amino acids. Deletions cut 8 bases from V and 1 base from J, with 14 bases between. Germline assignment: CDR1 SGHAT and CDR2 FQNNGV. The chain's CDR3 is CASGQRGRNTGELFF. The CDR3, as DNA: TGTGCCAGCGGTCAACGAGGGCGGAACACCGGGGAGCTGTTTTTT.

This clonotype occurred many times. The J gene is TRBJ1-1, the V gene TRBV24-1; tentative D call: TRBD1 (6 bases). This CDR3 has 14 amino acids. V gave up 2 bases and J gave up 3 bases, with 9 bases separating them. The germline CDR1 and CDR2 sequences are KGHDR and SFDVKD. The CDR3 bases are TGTGCCACCAGTGATTCCGGGGGGCACACTGAAGCTTTCTTT. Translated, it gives CATSDSGGHTEAFF.

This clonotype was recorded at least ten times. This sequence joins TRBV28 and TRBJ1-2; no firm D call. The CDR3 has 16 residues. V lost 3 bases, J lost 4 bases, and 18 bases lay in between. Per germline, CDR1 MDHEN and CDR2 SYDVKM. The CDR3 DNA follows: TGTGCCAGCAGTTTTGCTAGCCCAAATGCTGGCTATGGCTACACCTTC. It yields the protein CASSFASPNAGYGYTF.

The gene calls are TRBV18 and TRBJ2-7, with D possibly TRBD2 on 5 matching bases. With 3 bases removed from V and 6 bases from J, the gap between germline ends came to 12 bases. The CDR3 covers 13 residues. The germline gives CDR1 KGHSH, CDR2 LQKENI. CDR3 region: CASSPIAGGEQYV. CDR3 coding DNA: TGTGCCAGCTCACCGATCGCAGGAGGCGAGCAGTACGTC.

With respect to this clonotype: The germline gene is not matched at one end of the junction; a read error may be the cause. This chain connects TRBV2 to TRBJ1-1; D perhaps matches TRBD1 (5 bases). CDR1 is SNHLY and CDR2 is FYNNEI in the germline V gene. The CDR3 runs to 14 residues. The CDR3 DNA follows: TGTGACAGCAGTGATAAGGGAGGGGACACTGAAGCTTTCTTT. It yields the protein CDSSDKGGDTEAFF.

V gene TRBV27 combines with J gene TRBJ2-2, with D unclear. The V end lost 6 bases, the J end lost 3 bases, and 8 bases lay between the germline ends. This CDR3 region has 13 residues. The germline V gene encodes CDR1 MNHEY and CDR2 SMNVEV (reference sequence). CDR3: CASSLMDTGELFF. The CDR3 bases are TGTGCCAGCAGCCTCATGGACACCGGGGAGCTGTTTTTT.

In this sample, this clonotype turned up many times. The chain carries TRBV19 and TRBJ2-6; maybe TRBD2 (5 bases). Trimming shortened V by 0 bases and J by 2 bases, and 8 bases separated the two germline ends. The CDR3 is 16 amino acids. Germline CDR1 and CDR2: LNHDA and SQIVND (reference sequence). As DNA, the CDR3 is TGTGCCAGTAGTATAGATTCCGGGACTGGGGCCAACGTCCTGACTTTC. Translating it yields CASSIDSGTGANVLTF.